This TCR beta chain is drawn from a study of T cells in Graves' hyperthyroidism and ophthalmopathy (dated by TCRdb to about 2019). Study-level background: Peripheral blood was collected at initial diagnosis, before any treatment. To identify distinguishing TCR V-J signatures, a discovery cohort of roughly 100 patients was used, comprising some 43 with Graves' ophthalmopathy and 57 with stable Graves' hyperthyroidism. Following sampling, methimazole starting at 30 mg daily was given to hyperthyroidism patients, and high-dose intravenous methylprednisolone was given to ophthalmopathy patients. Prospective prediction of ophthalmopathy was tested in an independent validation cohort of fewer than 20 hyperthyroidism patients and roughly 16 patients who later progressed to ophthalmopathy. Thyroid tissue and blood T-cell repertoires from six Graves' hyperthyroidism patients were also compared in the study. The approximately 98 discovery patients were randomly divided into training and test sets at a 7:3 ratio. TCR Vbeta CDR3 sequencing of 140 or so peripheral blood samples (more than 40 ophthalmopathy, 75 to 80 hyperthyroidism and some 17 progressor patients) is reported in the paper.

Details on this clonotype: No cognate antigen has been identified for it. No base quality information exists; no much larger clone differs at one position.

A patient counted as having stable Graves' hyperthyroidism if no progression to ophthalmopathy occurred over 18 months of follow-up. Hyperthyroidism patients were aged 18 to 65 years and newly diagnosed, with disease duration of less than 2 months. Patients with uncontrolled infections, other autoimmune diseases, pregnancy or lactation were excluded. Diagnoses were established on the basis of clinical symptoms, serum thyroxine and TRAb, thyroid ultrasound, and orbital computed tomography. PBMCs were separated from roughly 10 ml of fresh peripheral blood using Ficoll-Paque density gradient centrifugation. Trizol reagent was used to extract total RNA, and RNA quality was then checked on an Agilent 2100 Bioanalyzer. Amplification of TCR beta CDR3 regions was carried out from RNA transcripts. A first-round RT-PCR of the TCR CDR3 used the HTBI primer set with the Qiagen OneStep RT-PCR kit. A second multiplex PCR round built the libraries, followed by size selection and purification. Libraries were sequenced paired-end with 100 bp reads on an Illumina HiSeq2000. The original pipeline was this. SOAPnuke was used to process the raw data, with reads discarded if the reads contained adapters or uncalled bases, had a mean Phred below 15, or lacked an exact constant-primer or identifier match. High-quality paired reads were merged with COPE v1.2.5, and unique nucleotide sequences were defined as clonotypes. MiTCR v1.1 was used to align the clonotypes against IMGT TRBV, TRBD and TRBJ reference segments. Only V-J combinations with frequency above 0.0001, covering about 99% of repertoires, were analysed. A TCS score was defined as the ratio between F50 (clonal expansion) and ExV (chaos), using BLOSUM62-based TCRdist between CDR3 peptides within each V-J. Welch's t-statistics and random forest reduced 514 V-J features to some 14, which were used in a naive Bayes classifier (R e1071). The public reads were run again by TCRdb, first through fastp at Q25 and then through MiXCR, and only productive beta chains were kept. Identical CDR3 proteins give one entry, which carries the most common genes and DNA. TCRdb's processing, not the study's, gives the V and J calls here. Across this sample there are approximately 520,000 distinct CDR3 sequences, with about 20% seen only once. The ten largest clones represent around a quarter of the sample.

Between the V and J ends, shortened by 7 bases and 0 bases respectively, the junction contains 13 bases. The CDR3 contains 15 residues, cysteine and phenylalanine counted. Only CDR3 DNA is held: 45 bases, read in frame from base 1. The CDR1 and CDR2 encoded by the germline V gene are MNHNS and SASEGT. On the study overall, not on this receptor specifically: In validation, the model predicted progression to ophthalmopathy with about 71% sensitivity and 72.22% specificity, a median of 6.5 months before onset. A model built on a 13 V-J signature distinguished ophthalmopathy from stable hyperthyroidism, reaching 85% to 90% sensitivity and approximately 83% specificity in cross-validation and 80%/75% in testing. Most expanded thyroid clonotypes (frequency above 0.001) were also detected in blood, suggesting blood repertoires may reflect thyroid immune responses. No statistical method was used to set the sample size in advance, and investigators knew the group allocation.

Sequencing was carried out using blood. The clonotype comes from a man aged 18 to 35 with Graves' hyperthyroidism. The chain uses TRBV6-1 and TRBJ1-5; tentative D gene TRBD1, with 6 bases matching. The DNA reads as follows: TGTGCCAGCACCAAGGGGGTGGGTAGCAATCAGCCCCAGCATTTT. The resulting protein is CASTKGVGSNQPQHF.